There are a few counts of the clone carrying this T cell receptor (beta chain). The sample is drawn from a study of blood T cells in healthy people across ages. Study context: Capture via template switching afforded approximately one barcoded beta molecule per two T cells.

For the second PCR, which ran for roughly 6 to 12 cycles, a sample-barcoded 5' primer and a J-beta primer mix were used. TCRdb re-called the 5' RACE reads with MiXCR, one entry per CDR3 protein. This table has about 320,000 distinct CDR3 sequences, 25% to 30% appearing once. CDR3 length equals 13 residues. Germline V gives CDR1 SQVTM, CDR2 ANQGSEA. V was shortened by 8 bases and J by 1 base, with 14 bases between the two germline ends. The rearrangement joins TRBV29-1 to TRBJ2-5, with a weak D call TRBD2 (5 bases). The receptor was isolated from a woman in her 70s in good health. Sequenced sample: blood. The CDR3 DNA reads as TGCAGCTCCAATGGACTTCTCCAAGAGACCCAGTACTTC. Protein: CSSNGLLQETQYF. Drawing the rest from reference TRBV29-1 and TRBJ2-5, the complete variable domain is SAVISQKPSRDICQRGTSLTIQCQVDSQVTMMFWYRQQPGQSLTLIATANQGSEATYESGFVIDKFPISRPNLTFSTLTVSNMSPEDSSIYLCSSNGLLQETQYFGPGTRLLVL.